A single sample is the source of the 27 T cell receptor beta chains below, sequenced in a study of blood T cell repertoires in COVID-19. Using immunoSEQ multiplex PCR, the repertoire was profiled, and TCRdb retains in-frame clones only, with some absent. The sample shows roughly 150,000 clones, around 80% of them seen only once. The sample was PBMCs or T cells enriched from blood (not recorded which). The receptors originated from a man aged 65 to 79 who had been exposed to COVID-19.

CDR3 bases: TGTGCCAGTAGTGCGATTAGACAGGGCGGCTATGGCTACACCTTC. The encoded protein is CASSAIRQGGYGYTF. The chain is built from TRBV19 and TRBJ1-2, with 7 nucleotides matching TRBD1. This CDR3 is built from 15 residues. Germline V lookup: CDR1 LNHDA, CDR2 SQIVND (reference sequence). Unmatched junction bases numbered 10, after V lost 5 bases and J lost 4 bases.

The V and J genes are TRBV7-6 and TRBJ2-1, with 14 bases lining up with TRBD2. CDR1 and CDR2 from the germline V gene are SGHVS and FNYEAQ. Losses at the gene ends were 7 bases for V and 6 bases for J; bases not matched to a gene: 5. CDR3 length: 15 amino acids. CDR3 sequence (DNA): TGTGCCAGCAAAGGGACTAGCGGGAGTCGCAATGAGCAGTTCTTC. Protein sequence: CASKGTSGSRNEQFF.

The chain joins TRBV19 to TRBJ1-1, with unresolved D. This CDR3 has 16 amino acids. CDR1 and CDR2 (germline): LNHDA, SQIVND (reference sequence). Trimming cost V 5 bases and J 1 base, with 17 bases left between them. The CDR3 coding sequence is TGTGCCAGTAGTCCGACGGGGTTGGGAGGGAACACTGAAGCTTTCTTT. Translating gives CASSPTGLGGNTEAFF.

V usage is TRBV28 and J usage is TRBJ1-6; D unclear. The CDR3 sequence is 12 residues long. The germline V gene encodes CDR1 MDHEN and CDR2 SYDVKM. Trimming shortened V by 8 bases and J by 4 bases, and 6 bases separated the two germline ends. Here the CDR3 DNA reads TGTGCCAGCGATCGGTATAATTCACCCCTCCACTTT. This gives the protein CASDRYNSPLHF.

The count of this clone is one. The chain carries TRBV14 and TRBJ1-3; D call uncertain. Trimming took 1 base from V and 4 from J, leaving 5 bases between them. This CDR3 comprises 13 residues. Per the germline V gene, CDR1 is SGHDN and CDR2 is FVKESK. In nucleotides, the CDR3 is TGTGCCAGCAGCCAAGTGAGCGGAAACACCATATATTTT. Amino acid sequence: CASSQVSGNTIYF.

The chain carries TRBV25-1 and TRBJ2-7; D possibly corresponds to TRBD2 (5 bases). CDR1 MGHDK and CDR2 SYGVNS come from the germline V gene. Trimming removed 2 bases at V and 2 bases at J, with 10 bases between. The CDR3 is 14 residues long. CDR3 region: CASSETGVAYEQYF. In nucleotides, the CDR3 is TGTGCCAGCAGTGAAACCGGGGTAGCCTACGAGCAGTACTTC.

Here the CDR3 DNA reads TGCGCCAGCAGCCAACAGGGTTTTATAGGAAGGAGTGGGAATCAGCCCCAGCATTTT. As protein: CASSQQGFIGRSGNQPQHF. The rearrangement links TRBV4-1 to TRBJ1-5; weak D call: TRBD1 (5 bases). CDR3 size: 19 residues. Looked up from germline, CDR1 is MGHRA and CDR2 is YSYEKL. The V end lost 2 bases, the J end lost 4 bases, and 24 bases lay between the germline ends.

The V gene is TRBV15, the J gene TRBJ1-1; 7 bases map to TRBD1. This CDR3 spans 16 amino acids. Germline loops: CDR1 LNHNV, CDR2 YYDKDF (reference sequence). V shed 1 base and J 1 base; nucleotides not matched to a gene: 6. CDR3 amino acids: CATSRGTGSTNTEAFF. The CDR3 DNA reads TGTGCCACCAGCAGAGGGACAGGTTCGACGAACACTGAAGCTTTCTTT.

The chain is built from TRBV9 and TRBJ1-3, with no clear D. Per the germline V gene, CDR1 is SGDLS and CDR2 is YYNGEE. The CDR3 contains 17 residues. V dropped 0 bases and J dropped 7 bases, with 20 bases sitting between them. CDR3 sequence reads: CASSVEIRITRGNTIYF. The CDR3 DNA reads TGTGCCAGCAGCGTAGAAATTCGAATTACCAGAGGGAACACCATATATTTT.

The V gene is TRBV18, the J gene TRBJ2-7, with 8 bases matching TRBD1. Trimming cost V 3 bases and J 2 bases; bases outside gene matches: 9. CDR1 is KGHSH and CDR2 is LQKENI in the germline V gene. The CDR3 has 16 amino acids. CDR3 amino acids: CASSPTGQGITYEQYF. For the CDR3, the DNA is TGTGCCAGCTCACCGACCGGACAGGGAATTACCTACGAGCAGTACTTC. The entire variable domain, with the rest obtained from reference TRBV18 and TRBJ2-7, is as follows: NAGVMQNPRHLVRRRGQEARLRCSPMKGHSHVYWYRQLPEEGLKFMVYLQKENIIDESGMPKERFSAEFPKEGPSILRIQQVVRGDSAAYFCASSPTGQGITYEQYFGPGTRLTVT.

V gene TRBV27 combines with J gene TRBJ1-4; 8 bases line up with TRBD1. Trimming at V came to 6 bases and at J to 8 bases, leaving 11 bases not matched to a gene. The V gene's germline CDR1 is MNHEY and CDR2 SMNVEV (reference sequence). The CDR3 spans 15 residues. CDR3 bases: TGTGCCAGCAGATCCACAGGGGGGGTACGGGAAAAACTGTTTTTT. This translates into CASRSTGGVREKLFF.

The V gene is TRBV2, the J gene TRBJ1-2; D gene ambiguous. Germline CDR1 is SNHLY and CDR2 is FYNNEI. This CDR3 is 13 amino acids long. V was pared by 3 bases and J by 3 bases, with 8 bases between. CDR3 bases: TGTGCCAGCAGTGACGGGAGGCACTATGGCTACACCTTC. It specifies CASSDGRHYGYTF.

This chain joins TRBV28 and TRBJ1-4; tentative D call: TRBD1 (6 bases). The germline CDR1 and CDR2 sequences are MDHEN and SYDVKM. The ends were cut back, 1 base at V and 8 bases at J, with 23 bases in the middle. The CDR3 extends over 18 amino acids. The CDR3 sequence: CASSLSLYTTTGSEKLFF. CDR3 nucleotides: TGTGCCAGCAGTTTATCGTTGTACACTACCACAGGGAGCGAAAAACTGTTTTTT.

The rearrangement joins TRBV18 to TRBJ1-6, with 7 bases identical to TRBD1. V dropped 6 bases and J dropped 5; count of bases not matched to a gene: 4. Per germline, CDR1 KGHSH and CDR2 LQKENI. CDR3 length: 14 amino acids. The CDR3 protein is CASSADRDNSPLHF. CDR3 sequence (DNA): TGTGCCAGCTCTGCCGACAGGGATAATTCACCCCTCCACTTT. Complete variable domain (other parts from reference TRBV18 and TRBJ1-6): NAGVMQNPRHLVRRRGQEARLRCSPMKGHSHVYWYRQLPEEGLKFMVYLQKENIIDESGMPKERFSAEFPKEGPSILRIQQVVRGDSAAYFCASSADRDNSPLHFGNGTRLTVT.

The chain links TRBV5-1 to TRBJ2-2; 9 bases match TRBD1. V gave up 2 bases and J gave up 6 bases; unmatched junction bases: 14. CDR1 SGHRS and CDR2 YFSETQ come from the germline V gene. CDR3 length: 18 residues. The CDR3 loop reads CASSFRIPRGQGSGELFF. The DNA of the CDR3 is TGCGCCAGCAGCTTTCGGATTCCGAGGGGACAGGGTTCCGGGGAGCTGTTTTTT. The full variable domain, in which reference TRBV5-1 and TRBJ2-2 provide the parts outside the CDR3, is KAGVTQTPRYLIKTRGQQVTLSCSPISGHRSVSWYQQTPGQGLQFLFEYFSETQRNKGNFPGRFSGRQFSNSRSEMNVSTLELGDSALYLCASSFRIPRGQGSGELFFGEGSRLTVL.

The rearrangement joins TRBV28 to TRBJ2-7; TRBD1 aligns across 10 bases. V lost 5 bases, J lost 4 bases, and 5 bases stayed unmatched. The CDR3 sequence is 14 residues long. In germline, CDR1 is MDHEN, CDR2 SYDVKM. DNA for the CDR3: TGTGCCAGCAGTCCGGGACAGGGGCCATACGAGCAGTACTTC. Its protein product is CASSPGQGPYEQYF.

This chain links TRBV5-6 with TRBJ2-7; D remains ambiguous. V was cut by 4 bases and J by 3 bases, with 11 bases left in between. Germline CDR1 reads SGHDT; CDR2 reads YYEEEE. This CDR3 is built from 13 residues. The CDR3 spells CASSLQIIYEQYF. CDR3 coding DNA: TGTGCCAGCAGCCTCCAGATAATCTACGAGCAGTACTTC.

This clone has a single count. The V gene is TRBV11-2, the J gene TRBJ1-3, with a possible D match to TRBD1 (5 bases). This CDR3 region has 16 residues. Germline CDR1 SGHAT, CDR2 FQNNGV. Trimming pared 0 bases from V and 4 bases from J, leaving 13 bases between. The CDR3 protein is CASSLDLKGVGNTIYF. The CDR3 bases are TGTGCCAGCAGCTTAGATCTGAAAGGGGTCGGAAACACCATATATTTT.

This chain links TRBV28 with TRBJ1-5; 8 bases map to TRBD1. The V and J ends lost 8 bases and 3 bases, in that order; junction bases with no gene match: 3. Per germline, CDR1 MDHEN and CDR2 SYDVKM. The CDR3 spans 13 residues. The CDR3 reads CASRTGYNQPQHF. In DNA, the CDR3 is TGTGCCAGCCGGACAGGGTACAATCAGCCCCAGCATTTT.

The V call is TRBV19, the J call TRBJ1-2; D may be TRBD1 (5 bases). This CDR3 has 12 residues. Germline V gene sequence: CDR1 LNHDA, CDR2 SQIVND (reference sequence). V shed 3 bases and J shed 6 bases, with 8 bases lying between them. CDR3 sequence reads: CASSMTADGYTF. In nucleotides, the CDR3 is TGTGCCAGTAGTATGACAGCAGATGGCTACACCTTC.

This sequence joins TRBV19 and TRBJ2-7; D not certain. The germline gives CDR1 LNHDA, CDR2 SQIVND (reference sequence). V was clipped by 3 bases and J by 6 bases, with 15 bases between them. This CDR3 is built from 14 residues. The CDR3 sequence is CASSISTETREQYF. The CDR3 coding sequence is TGTGCCAGTAGTATTAGTACAGAGACGCGCGAGCAGTACTTC. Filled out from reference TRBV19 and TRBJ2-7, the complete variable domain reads DGGITQSPKYLFRKEGQNVTLSCEQNLNHDAMYWYRQDPGQGLRLIYYSQIVNDFQKGDIAEGYSVSREKKESFPLTVTSAQKNPTAFYLCASSISTETREQYFGPGTRLTVT.

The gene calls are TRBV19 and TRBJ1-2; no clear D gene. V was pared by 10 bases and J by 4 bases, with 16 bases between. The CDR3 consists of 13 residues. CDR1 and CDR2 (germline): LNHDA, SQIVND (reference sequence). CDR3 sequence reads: CATSWSTSYGYTF. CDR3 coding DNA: TGTGCCACCTCGTGGTCTACGTCCTATGGCTACACCTTC.

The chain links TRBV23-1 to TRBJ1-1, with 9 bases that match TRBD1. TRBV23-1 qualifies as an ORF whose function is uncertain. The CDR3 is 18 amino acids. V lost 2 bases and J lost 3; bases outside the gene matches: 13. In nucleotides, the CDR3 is TGCGCCAGCAGTCAACGCGAGTCCCGGGACAGGGAGGACACTGAAGCTTTCTTT. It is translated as CASSQRESRDREDTEAFF.

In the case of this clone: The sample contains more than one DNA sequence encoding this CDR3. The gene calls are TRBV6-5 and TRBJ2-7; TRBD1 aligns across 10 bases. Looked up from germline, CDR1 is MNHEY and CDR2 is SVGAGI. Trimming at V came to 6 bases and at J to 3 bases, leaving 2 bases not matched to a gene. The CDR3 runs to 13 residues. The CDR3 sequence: CASSRDRGYEQYF. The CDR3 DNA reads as TGTGCCAGCAGCCGGGACAGGGGCTACGAGCAGTACTTC.

The CDR3 reads CSAPGGYGTGASTDTQYF. As DNA, the CDR3 is TGCAGCGCTCCCGGGGGCTACGGGACAGGAGCGAGCACAGATACGCAGTATTTT. The chain is built from TRBV29-1 and TRBJ2-3, with TRBD1 matching over 8 bases. Germline CDR1 and CDR2: SQVTM and ANQGSEA. The J segment lost 0 bases and the V segment lost 7 bases, leaving 18 bases of the junction unmatched. This CDR3 comprises 18 residues.

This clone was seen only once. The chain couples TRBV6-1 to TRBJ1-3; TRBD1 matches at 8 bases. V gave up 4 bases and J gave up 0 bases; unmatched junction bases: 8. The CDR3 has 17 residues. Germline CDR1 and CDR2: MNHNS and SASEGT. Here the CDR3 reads CASSGRDRFASGNTIYF. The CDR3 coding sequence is TGTGCCAGCAGTGGCCGGGACAGGTTCGCCTCTGGAAACACCATATATTTT.

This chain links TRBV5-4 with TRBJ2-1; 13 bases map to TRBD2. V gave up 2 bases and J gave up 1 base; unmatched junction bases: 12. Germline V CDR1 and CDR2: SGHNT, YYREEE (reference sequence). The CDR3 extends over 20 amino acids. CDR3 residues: CASSFLPTSGRKRSYNEQFF. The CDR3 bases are TGTGCCAGCAGCTTTCTACCGACTAGCGGGAGGAAACGGTCCTACAATGAGCAGTTCTTC.